This TCR beta chain was documented in a study of vaccination and CD4 T cells after COVID-19. Comments on this clonotype: What it binds is not known.

The treatment was: approximately 11-day PBMC culture with coronavirus spike peptide pools or control peptides (ViraFEST assay). From germline, CDR1 is MNHNS and CDR2 SASEGT. V was shortened by 1 base and J by 9 bases, with 10 bases between the two germline ends. The CDR3 has 13 amino acids. Once obtained from cultured CD4+ T cells, the DNA was sequenced using the Oncomine TCR Beta short-read assay. TCRdb used MiXCR to reprocess the PCR reads, holding one entry per CDR3 protein. The profile shows about 27,000 distinct CDR3 sequences, approximately 62% of them singletons. The clonotype was recovered from a human donor who received a COVID-19 vaccine. The chain has TRBV6-1 and TRBJ1-3; D gene uncertain. This sample comprised CD4+ T cells from blood, cultured in vitro, obtained after SARS-CoV-2 vaccination. The CDR3 is CASSEGRDGTIYF. In DNA, the CDR3 is TGTGCCAGCAGTGAAGGACGAGATGGCACCATATATTTT.